A single sample is the source of the 20 T cell receptor beta chains below, sequenced in a study of OX40 agonist ivuxolimab in advanced cancers. Repertoires were generated with immunoSEQ multiplex PCR, while TCRdb's copy carries only in-frame clones and drops some. The table has fewer than 35,000 clones, roughly 87% seen once. The material sequenced was CD4+ or CD8+ T cells sorted from blood, taken in a trial of the OX40 agonist ivuxolimab. The receptors here all came from an adult with an advanced solid tumor such as melanoma, head and neck, liver or kidney cancer.

The rearrangement links TRBV27 to TRBJ2-7; 7 bases match TRBD2. Germline CDR1 is MNHEY and CDR2 is SMNVEV (reference sequence). The length of the CDR3 is 14 residues. The V gene end was trimmed by 6 bases and the J gene end by 7 bases; junction bases not matched to a gene: 12. In DNA form, the CDR3 reads TGTGCCAGCAGCCCTAATTCGCTGGGGGGGGAGCAGTACTTC. It specifies CASSPNSLGGEQYF.

This sequence joins TRBV27 and TRBJ2-7, with D maybe TRBD1 (6 bases). The CDR3 runs to 15 residues. Germline lookup yields CDR1 MNHEY and CDR2 SMNVEV (reference sequence). V lost 4 bases and J lost 0, with 13 bases in between. CDR3 sequence (DNA): TGTGCCAGCAGTTACTGGCCAGGGGTCTCCTACGAGCAGTACTTC. Encoded protein: CASSYWPGVSYEQYF.

The CDR3 DNA reads TGTGCCAGCAGCTTAGATTACCCGCCGTGGGCTTTCTTT. Translated: CASSLDYPPWAFF. The rearrangement uses TRBV7-2 and TRBJ1-1; D is ambiguous. V lost 1 base to trimming and J lost 11 bases, with 14 bases between them. There are 13 residues in the CDR3. The germline V gene has CDR1 SGHTA and CDR2 FQGNSA.

V gene TRBV7-9 combines with J gene TRBJ1-2, with D unresolved. This CDR3 spans 15 amino acids. V was trimmed by 5 bases and J by 0 bases, leaving 13 bases between them. Germline assignment: CDR1 SEHNR and CDR2 FQNEAQ (reference sequence). CDR3 DNA sequence: TGTGCCAGCAGCCCAGCTTTACCGGCTAACTATGGCTACACCTTC. This translates into CASSPALPANYGYTF.

This CDR3 is CASSQAAGVAKNIQYF. The CDR3 nucleotides are TGTGCCAGCAGCCAAGCAGCGGGAGTAGCCAAAAACATTCAGTACTTC. This sequence joins TRBV14 and TRBJ2-4, with 8 positions matching TRBD2. The V gene end was trimmed by 1 base and the J gene end by 0 bases; junction bases not matched to a gene: 2. The germline V gene has CDR1 SGHDN and CDR2 FVKESK. The CDR3 is made up of 16 amino acids.

The genes are TRBV21-1 and TRBJ1-2. TRBV21-1 is a recognized pseudogene. The CDR3 covers 15 residues. CDR3 in DNA: TGTGCCAGCAGCAAACCAAACTTTGGGTTCTATGGCTACACCTTC. Protein product: CASSKPNFGFYGYTF.

J is TRBJ2-7 and V is TRBV6-5; tentatively, D is TRBD2 (5 bases). Germline CDR1 and CDR2: MNHEY and SVGAGI. The CDR3 covers 14 residues. The V and J ends lost 3 bases and 3 bases respectively, with 12 bases between them. CDR3 nucleotide sequence: TGTGCCAGCAGTTATTCCCTCGGGGACTACGAGCAGTACTTC. The encoded protein is CASSYSLGDYEQYF.

A few counts support this clone. This rearrangement joins TRBV27 to TRBJ1-5; perhaps TRBD1 as D (6 bases). The CDR3 consists of 15 residues. Per the germline V gene, CDR1 is MNHEY and CDR2 is SMNVEV (reference sequence). V gave up 1 base and J gave up 4 bases, with 11 bases separating them. DNA of the CDR3: TGTGCCAGCAGTTTATTATGGGGGCGTAATCAGCCCCAGCATTTT. This sequence encodes CASSLLWGRNQPQHF.

This chain joins TRBV9 and TRBJ2-1, with D possibly called TRBD1 or TRBD2 (5 bases each). The CDR3 contains 13 residues. V lost 3 bases and J 5 bases, leaving 9 bases between the germline ends. Germline V gives CDR1 SGDLS, CDR2 YYNGEE. CDR3 sequence (DNA): TGTGCCAGCAGCGAGGGACGAGACAATGAGCAGTTCTTC. Translation gives CASSEGRDNEQFF.

Here the CDR3 DNA reads TGTGCCAGCAGCTCCGCGAGCGGGGGTATCTACGAGCAGTACTTC. This codes for CASSSASGGIYEQYF. The V and J genes are TRBV5-4 and TRBJ2-7; 8 bases line up with TRBD2. Per germline, CDR1 SGHNT and CDR2 YYREEE (reference sequence). Unmatched junction bases numbered 8, after V lost 3 bases and J lost 3 bases. The CDR3 is 15 amino acids.

V is TRBV4-3 and J is TRBJ2-7; 7 bases are shared with TRBD2. Trimming took 1 base from V and 2 from J; bases not matched to a gene: 2. The CDR3 has 14 residues. CDR1 and CDR2 from the germline V gene are LGHNA and YSLEER. CDR3: CASSQGGGAYEQYF. The CDR3 DNA reads TGCGCCAGCAGCCAAGGCGGGGGAGCCTACGAGCAGTACTTC.

This chain joins TRBV6-1 and TRBJ1-6; possible D gene TRBD1, 5 bases. CDR1 is MNHNS and CDR2 is SASEGT in the germline V gene. The CDR3 is 17 amino acids. Between the trimmed V and J ends, which lost 0 bases and 9 bases, there was a span of 18 bases. The CDR3 sequence: CASSEAAGWGKSSPLHF. CDR3 coding DNA: TGTGCCAGCAGTGAAGCCGCAGGGTGGGGGAAGAGTTCACCCCTCCACTTT.

This clone appeared a few times. The chain combines TRBV28 with TRBJ1-2; 10 bases fit TRBD1. Trimming cost V 6 bases and J 4 bases; bases outside gene matches: 17. From germline, CDR1 is MDHEN and CDR2 SYDVKM. The CDR3 extends over 18 amino acids. CDR3 in amino acids: CASRVDGTGAPPLYGYTF. Here the CDR3 DNA reads TGTGCCAGCAGAGTCGACGGGACAGGGGCCCCGCCGCTCTATGGCTACACCTTC.

V usage is TRBV5-5 and J usage is TRBJ2-7; 7 positions agree with TRBD1. The germline V gene encodes CDR1 SGHKS and CDR2 YYEKEE (reference sequence). The V segment lost 0 bases and the J segment 4 bases; nucleotides outside the gene matches: 7. The CDR3 spans 15 residues. The CDR3 protein is CASSLAQGLGYEQYF. CDR3 DNA: TGTGCCAGCAGCTTGGCACAGGGGTTGGGGTACGAGCAGTACTTC.

The chain joins TRBV28 to TRBJ2-5, with 10 bases lining up with TRBD2. The length of the CDR3 is 15 residues. The J segment lost 5 bases and the V segment lost 8 bases, leaving 11 bases of the junction unmatched. In germline, CDR1 is MDHEN, CDR2 SYDVKM. CDR3 protein: CASYSGGTSVETQYF. The CDR3 coding sequence is TGTGCCAGCTACTCAGGTGGGACTAGCGTGGAGACCCAGTACTTC.

In this sample, this clone turned up once. In DNA, the CDR3 is TGTGCCAGCAGTTACGAAGGGGGCCTCTCCTACGAGCAGTACTTC. Protein sequence: CASSYEGGLSYEQYF. The chain couples TRBV6-5 to TRBJ2-7; 7 bases fit TRBD1. This CDR3 contains 15 residues. CDR1 is MNHEY and CDR2 is SVGAGI in the germline V gene. V lost 2 bases, J lost 0 bases, and 4 bases stayed unmatched.

The V gene is TRBV7-9, the J gene TRBJ2-1; maybe TRBD2 (5 bases). Germline V gene data show CDR1 as SEHNR and CDR2 as FQNEAQ (reference sequence). The CDR3 is 12 residues long. Trimming cost V 1 base and J 11 bases, with 9 bases left between them. CDR3 protein: CASSLEADQQFF. CDR3 DNA sequence: TGTGCCAGCAGCTTAGAAGCGGACCAGCAGTTCTTC.

The chain is built from TRBV7-8 and TRBJ2-7, with TRBD1 matching over 11 bases. Per the germline V gene, CDR1 is SGHVS and CDR2 is FQNEAQ. CDR3 size: 13 residues. J was trimmed by 6 bases and V by 3 bases; bases with no gene match: 1. CDR3 nucleotides: TGTGCCAGCAGCTTGGGACAGGGGGTCGAGCAGTACTTC. Residues: CASSLGQGVEQYF.

This chain links TRBV6-1 with TRBJ1-6; 8 positions agree with TRBD1. With 3 bases clipped from V and 10 bases from J, the junction kept 5 bases outside the gene matches. Per the germline V gene, CDR1 is MNHNS and CDR2 is SASEGT. CDR3 length equals 14 residues. CDR3: CASSDRGRGSPLHF. The CDR3 bases are TGTGCCAGCAGTGACAGGGGGCGAGGATCACCCCTCCACTTT.

V is TRBV4-3 and J is TRBJ1-2; D remains unclear. V lost 3 bases and J 1 base, leaving 15 bases between the germline ends. This CDR3 is built from 16 residues. The germline V gene encodes CDR1 LGHNA and CDR2 YSLEER. CDR3 bases: TGCGCCAGCAGCCAGGAACTCTCCAGCGGTAACTATGGCTACACCTTC. This sequence encodes CASSQELSSGNYGYTF.